Ten or more counts support the clone carrying this TCR beta chain. The data originate from a study of regulatory T cells in long-lasting Graves disease. V gave up 5 bases and J gave up 3 bases, with 13 bases separating them. This CDR3 region has 14 residues. The germline V gene encodes CDR1 SGHAT and CDR2 FQNNGV. Time point defined: newly diagnosed GD, antithyroid drugs for less than 3 months. PBMCs provided the RNA from which the TCR library was made. Both iRepertoire HTBI primers and Arm-PCR of CDR3 regions were used to build the TCR beta libraries. TCRdb redid the calling of the multiplex PCR reads with MiXCR, one entry per CDR3 protein. The repertoire holds roughly 250,000 distinct CDR3 sequences, with under 20% as singletons. The same specimen was also included in a second study, on T cells in Graves' hyperthyroidism and ophthalmopathy.

The sequence came from a woman in her twenties or thirties with Graves disease. The starting material was peripheral blood mononuclear cells (PBMCs), obtained at new diagnosis, from a patient treated with antithyroid drugs. The V call is TRBV11-2, the J call TRBJ2-5, with D perhaps TRBD2 (6 bases). The CDR3 protein is CASSPRLVKETQYF. The CDR3 nucleotides are TGTGCCAGCAGCCCCCGACTAGTTAAAGAGACCCAGTACTTC.